These 22 T cell receptor beta chains came from one sample sequenced in a study of shared clonotypes between healthy human individuals (TCRdb year 2020). Library preparation was by the immunoSEQ multiplex PCR assay. TCRdb re-hosts the immuneACCESS table, in-frame sequences only. Its copies lack some clones; in the studies checked, an unresolved V gene accounts for under half of them, and the cause for the rest is not known. The sample table records millions of clones; 90% to 95% of these occur just once. The ten largest make up 0.1% to 0.15% of the sample. The sequencing input was naive CD4+ T cells sorted from blood. This specimen's cell subset or site label, per the study, means: CD45RA+ positively selected. Every receptor here comes from a man younger than 35 in good health.

The table lists this clone with a count of one. The chain employs TRBV6-6 and TRBJ1-3, with TRBD1 as a possible D gene (5 bases). CDR1 MNHNY and CDR2 SVGAGI come from the germline V gene (reference sequence). With 7 bases removed from V and 0 bases from J, the gap between germline ends came to 13 bases. The CDR3 contains 15 residues. CDR3 sequence (DNA): TGTGCCAGCAAATGGGACGGGAGCTCTGGAAACACCATATATTTT. This sequence encodes CASKWDGSSGNTIYF.

The V gene is TRBV28, the J gene TRBJ1-5; D gene ambiguous. Germline CDR1 reads MDHEN; CDR2 reads SYDVKM. With 2 bases removed from V and 9 bases from J, the gap between germline ends came to 8 bases. CDR3 length: 12 amino acids. The CDR3 DNA follows: TGTGCCAGCAGTTTAACCCCAAGGCCCCAGCATTTT. The encoded protein is CASSLTPRPQHF.

This chain links TRBV19 with TRBJ1-2; tentative D call: TRBD1 (6 bases). There are 14 residues in the CDR3. Trimming removed 3 bases from V and 4 bases from J, with 12 bases in between. Germline V lookup: CDR1 LNHDA, CDR2 SQIVND (reference sequence). CDR3 sequence: CASSMADSVYGYTF. Here the CDR3 DNA reads TGTGCCAGTAGTATGGCGGACAGTGTCTATGGCTACACCTTC.

On this clone: This sample includes further DNA sequences coding for the same CDR3. This sequence joins TRBV18 and TRBJ1-2; tentatively, D is TRBD1 (6 bases). Germline V gives CDR1 KGHSH, CDR2 LQKENI. The germline V and J ends were trimmed by 3 bases and 2 bases, with 10 bases remaining between them. The CDR3 is 14 residues long. For the CDR3, the DNA is TGTGCCAGCTCACCGGGTCAGGGGAACTATGGCTACACCTTC. This translates into CASSPGQGNYGYTF.

V usage is TRBV18 and J usage is TRBJ2-7; TRBD1 agrees at 7 bases. This CDR3 has 15 residues. Germline CDR1 reads KGHSH; CDR2 reads LQKENI. V dropped 3 bases and J dropped 3; count of bases not matched to a gene: 8. The DNA for the CDR3 is TGTGCCAGCTCACCCACGAGGGGACAGAACTACGAGCAGTACTTC. This gives the protein CASSPTRGQNYEQYF.

V and J are TRBV6-1 and TRBJ2-3, with a weak D call TRBD1 (7 bases). Germline-derived CDR1 and CDR2 are MNHNS and SASEGT. This CDR3 contains 14 residues. The V end was cut by 10 bases, the J end by 0 bases, with 14 bases between. This CDR3 is CAIQGGPSTDTQYF. The CDR3, as DNA: TGTGCCATCCAGGGGGGCCCTAGCACAGATACGCAGTATTTT.

The rearrangement joins TRBV18 to TRBJ2-7; D unclear. The length of the CDR3 is 14 residues. Germline CDR1 and CDR2: KGHSH and LQKENI. Trimming removed 2 bases from V and 1 base from J, with 9 bases in between. The CDR3 nucleotides read TGTGCCAGCTCACCAGGGATAACGTCCTACGAGCAGTACTTC. As protein: CASSPGITSYEQYF. Drawing the rest from reference TRBV18 and TRBJ2-7, the complete variable domain is NAGVMQNPRHLVRRRGQEARLRCSPMKGHSHVYWYRQLPEEGLKFMVYLQKENIIDESGMPKERFSAEFPKEGPSILRIQQVVRGDSAAYFCASSPGITSYEQYFGPGTRLTVT.

The chain is built from TRBV30 and TRBJ2-7; D unclear. The CDR3 is made up of 13 amino acids. Germline CDR1 and CDR2: GTSNPN and SVGIG (reference sequence). Trimming shortened V by 2 bases and J by 3 bases, and 11 bases separated the two germline ends. This CDR3 reads CAWSTGLNYEQYF. The CDR3 DNA reads as TGTGCCTGGAGTACCGGCCTCAACTACGAGCAGTACTTC.

In regard to this clone: This sample includes further DNA sequences coding for the same CDR3. V is TRBV5-1 and J is TRBJ1-3; D is perhaps TRBD1 (5 bases). This CDR3 is built from 14 residues. Germline V gene lookup returns CDR1 SGHRS and CDR2 YFSETQ. V gave up 4 bases and J gave up 0 bases, with 8 bases separating them. The CDR3 nucleotides read TGCGCCAGCAGCCAGGGTTCCTCTGGAAACACCATATATTTT. Its protein is CASSQGSSGNTIYF. The full variable domain, its missing parts supplied by reference TRBV5-1 and TRBJ1-3, is KAGVTQTPRYLIKTRGQQVTLSCSPISGHRSVSWYQQTPGQGLQFLFEYFSETQRNKGNFPGRFSGRQFSNSRSEMNVSTLELGDSALYLCASSQGSSGNTIYFGEGSWLTVV.

The chain is built from TRBV15 and TRBJ1-3; the D is unclear. Germline values: CDR1 LNHNV, CDR2 YYDKDF (reference sequence). Trimming removed 0 bases at V and 0 bases at J, with 9 bases between. CDR3 length: 16 amino acids. CDR3 coding DNA: TGTGCCACCAGCAGAGATTGGCAGCTCTCTGGAAACACCATATATTTT. As protein: CATSRDWQLSGNTIYF.

The CDR3 DNA reads as TGTGCCATCAGTGAGGGGCGGGGGTTTCCAGAGACCCAGTACTTC. Protein: CAISEGRGFPETQYF. The chain is built from TRBV10-3 and TRBJ2-5; 7 positions match TRBD2. Germline CDR1 is ENHRY and CDR2 is SYGVKD. This CDR3 region has 15 residues. The V gene end was trimmed by 2 bases and the J gene end by 4 bases; junction bases not matched to a gene: 7.

Remarks on this clone: This CDR3 is also generated by other DNA sequences in the sample. The chain uses TRBV6-5 and TRBJ2-1; 7 nucleotides align to TRBD2. J lost 0 bases, V lost 6 bases, and 5 bases had no gene match. The CDR3 extends over 15 amino acids. Germline V gene data show CDR1 as MNHEY and CDR2 as SVGAGI. CDR3 loop: CASRASGSSYNEQFF. The CDR3 DNA is TGTGCCAGCAGAGCTAGCGGCAGCTCCTACAATGAGCAGTTCTTC.

The CDR3 loop reads CASRGVVTEAFF. The DNA of the CDR3 is TGTGCTTCCAGAGGGGTAGTCACTGAAGCTTTCTTT. The chain has TRBV6-1 and TRBJ1-1, with D possibly TRBD1 on 5 matching bases. The CDR3 totals 12 residues. The germline V gene encodes CDR1 MNHNS and CDR2 SASEGT.

V and J are TRBV6-6 and TRBJ1-5; D perhaps matches TRBD1 (5 bases). The CDR3 is 15 residues long. V gave up 5 bases and J gave up 7 bases, with 18 bases separating them. Germline V gives CDR1 MNHNY, CDR2 SVGAGI (reference sequence). The CDR3 DNA is TGTGCCAGCAGTATGCCGGGACCCAGGGAACAGCCCCAGCATTTT. Protein sequence: CASSMPGPREQPQHF.

The chain recombines TRBV9 with TRBJ1-1, with 7 bases fitting TRBD1. The germline CDR1 and CDR2 sequences are SGDLS and YYNGEE. There are 12 residues in the CDR3. As DNA, the CDR3 is TGTTTCCTTCAGGGGGAGAACACTGAAGCTTTCTTT. Translated, it gives CFLQGENTEAFF.

This clone has more than one count but fewer than ten. As DNA, the CDR3 is TGTGCCAGCAGCCCACCGGGGGCCTTCAATCAGCCCCAGCATTTT. As protein: CASSPPGAFNQPQHF. The rearrangement joins TRBV25-1 to TRBJ1-5; D perhaps matches TRBD1 (6 bases). With 6 bases removed from V and 3 bases from J, the gap between germline ends came to 15 bases. Germline V gene data show CDR1 as MGHDK and CDR2 as SYGVNS. The CDR3 spans 15 residues.

This clone was seen just once. The chain recombines TRBV7-2 with TRBJ1-2, with D perhaps TRBD1 (5 bases). In germline, CDR1 is SGHTA, CDR2 FQGNSA. The CDR3 runs to 13 residues. Deletions cut 1 base from V and 8 bases from J, with 11 bases between. Here the CDR3 reads CASSLEGTPGYTF. Here the CDR3 DNA reads TGTGCCAGCAGCTTAGAGGGGACGCCCGGCTACACCTTC.

For this clone: Other DNA sequences in the same sample also yield this CDR3. The chain joins TRBV5-1 to TRBJ2-3, with 7 positions matching TRBD1. CDR3 length: 14 residues. Germline V CDR1 and CDR2: SGHRS, YFSETQ. The ends lost 4 bases at V and 2 bases at J; junction bases unmatched: 4. CDR3 loop: CASSLGQDTDTQYF. The DNA for the CDR3 is TGCGCCAGCAGCCTAGGACAGGACACAGATACGCAGTATTTT.

The J gene is TRBJ1-4, the V gene TRBV5-6; 12 bases agree with TRBD1. CDR3 length: 18 amino acids. CDR1 is SGHDT and CDR2 is YYEEEE in the germline V gene. V trimming: 2 bases; J trimming: 8 bases; junction bases outside the gene matches: 13. This CDR3 is CASSLNVPGQGAGEKLFF. For the CDR3, the DNA is TGTGCCAGCAGCTTAAACGTCCCGGGACAGGGGGCGGGCGAAAAACTGTTTTTT.

The genes are TRBV7-8 and TRBJ2-7, with 8 bases aligning to TRBD2. J lost 3 bases, V lost 5 bases, and 6 bases had no gene match. There are 14 residues in the CDR3. Germline-derived CDR1 and CDR2 are SGHVS and FQNEAQ. This CDR3 is CASSQLADSYEQYF. Here the CDR3 DNA reads TGTGCCAGCAGCCAACTAGCGGATAGCTACGAGCAGTACTTC.

V usage is TRBV19 and J usage is TRBJ1-3, with D uncertain. CDR3 size: 14 residues. The V end lost 11 bases, the J end lost 0 bases, and 14 bases lay between the germline ends. CDR1 LNHDA and CDR2 SQIVND come from the germline V gene (reference sequence). This CDR3 reads CASKPDPSGNTIYF. The CDR3 DNA reads TGTGCCTCGAAACCGGACCCCTCTGGAAACACCATATATTTT.

A note on this clone: Being one base from a much bigger clone, this may be a read error. This sequence joins TRBV4-3 and TRBJ1-5; D is unclear. Germline CDR1 reads LGHNA; CDR2 reads YSLEER. The CDR3 extends over 15 amino acids. V gave up 0 bases and J gave up 5 bases, with 11 bases separating them. The CDR3 region is CASSQESGGYQPQHF. The CDR3 coding sequence is TGCGCCAGCAGCCAAGAATCAGGAGGGTATCAGCCCCAGCATTTT.